The present entry profiles one T cell receptor beta chain with its context. What it binds is not known. These data belong to a study of CD8+ T cells in alopecia areata. Study context: The study gave treated patients oral tofacitinib at 5 to 10 mg twice daily.

Study-level findings and limits: Affected lesional scalp, above all in alopecia totalis/universalis, was more clonal than normal scalp. Shared TCR sequences were less clear between patients than in mice, possibly partly from HLA diversity.

Sorted out of PBMCs were CD4+ T cells and CD8+ T cells. V dropped 4 bases and J dropped 0; count of bases not matched to a gene: 4. This CDR3 contains 15 residues. Looked up from germline, CDR1 is GTSNPN and CDR2 is SVGIG (reference sequence). Extracted RNA was reverse transcribed into cDNA, the sequencing template. Profiling relied on immunoSEQ multiplex PCR, and the TCRdb table lists in-frame clones only, not all of them. The data contain 200,000 to 250,000 clones, 65% to 70% of them singletons. The gene calls are TRBV30 and TRBJ2-7; 12 bases align to TRBD2. The TCR comes from a human donor with alopecia areata. The sequenced sample was CD4+ T cells sorted from blood, obtained at week 0. The CDR3 protein is CAWKLAGGLSYEQYF. DNA of the CDR3: TGTGCCTGGAAACTAGCGGGGGGCCTCTCCTACGAGCAGTACTTC.